These 22 T cell receptor beta chains were all obtained from the same sample, sequenced in a study of T cell changes during pregnancy in multiple sclerosis. The table came from immunoSEQ multiplex PCR; TCRdb's copy has only in-frame clones and leaves some out. Seen here are approximately 45,000 clones, roughly 92% observed once, and the top ten hold around 0.38%. Material: CD4+ T cells from peripheral blood mononuclear cells, obtained in the second trimester of pregnancy. These receptors were obtained from a female donor in good health, enrolled as a control in a pregnancy study.

The chain joins TRBV5-4 to TRBJ2-7, with D tentatively TRBD1 (6 bases). This CDR3 is built from 14 residues. Germline CDR1 and CDR2: SGHNT and YYREEE (reference sequence). V lost 0 bases and J 4 bases, leaving 11 bases between the germline ends. The CDR3 here is CASSLGQDLYEQYF. CDR3 bases: TGTGCCAGCAGCTTGGGACAGGACTTATACGAGCAGTACTTC.

The chain recombines TRBV19 with TRBJ2-7; the D gene is possibly TRBD2 (5 bases). Germline V gives CDR1 LNHDA, CDR2 SQIVND (reference sequence). With 5 bases removed from V and 0 bases from J, the gap between germline ends came to 8 bases. The CDR3 totals 13 residues. The CDR3 is CASSVRDSYEQYF. The DNA of the CDR3 is TGTGCCAGTAGTGTCCGGGACTCCTACGAGCAGTACTTC.

J is TRBJ1-5 and V is TRBV15; the D gene is possibly TRBD1 (6 bases). Deletions cut 0 bases from V and 6 bases from J, with 21 bases between. There are 18 residues in the CDR3. CDR1 is LNHNV, CDR2 YYDKDF, per germline (reference sequence). The CDR3 nucleotides are TGTGCCACCAGCAGAGATCTATTTGGACAGTCGTCGTTTCAGCCCCAGCATTTT. It codes for CATSRDLFGQSSFQPQHF.

The chain couples TRBV18 to TRBJ1-2; the D is unclear. The CDR3 runs 14 residues. The V end lost 1 base, the J end lost 4 bases, and 10 bases lay between the germline ends. Germline CDR1 KGHSH, CDR2 LQKENI. The CDR3 nucleotides are TGTGCCAGCTCACCACTCGAGGTTGGCTATGGCTACACCTTC. Its protein product is CASSPLEVGYGYTF.

The V gene is TRBV7-3, the J gene TRBJ1-1; the D gene is possibly TRBD1 (6 bases). Per the germline V gene, CDR1 is SGHTA and CDR2 is FQGTGA. V lost 5 bases and J 10 bases, leaving 17 bases between the germline ends. The CDR3 totals 13 residues. In DNA form, the CDR3 reads TGTGCCAGCAGCCCGGGGACAAATGGGGGAGCTTTCTTT. This gives the protein CASSPGTNGGAFF. The whole variable domain, remainder taken from reference TRBV7-3 and TRBJ1-1, is GAGVSQTPSNKVTEKGKYVELRCDPISGHTALYWYRQSLGQGPEFLIYFQGTGAADDSGLPNDRFFAVRPEGSVSTLKIQRTERGDSAVYLCASSPGTNGGAFFGQGTRLTVV.

This clone has more than one count but fewer than ten. The chain uses TRBV30 and TRBJ1-1, with 8 bases fitting TRBD1. Germline CDR1 is GTSNPN and CDR2 is SVGIG (reference sequence). The CDR3 runs to 13 residues. The trim removed 8 bases at V and 5 bases at J, leaving 10 bases unmatched. CDR3 protein: CAIDRGLRTEAFF. In nucleotides, the CDR3 is TGTGCCATAGACAGGGGTTTAAGGACTGAAGCTTTCTTT.

The chain uses TRBV18 and TRBJ2-7, with TRBD1 identical over 9 bases. The CDR3 runs 15 residues. Germline loops: CDR1 KGHSH, CDR2 LQKENI. V shed 3 bases, J shed 1 base, and the junction held 4 bases outside the gene matches. In DNA form, the CDR3 reads TGTGCCAGCTCACCTCTGGACAGGGGATCCTACGAGCAGTACTTC. This sequence encodes CASSPLDRGSYEQYF.

V gene TRBV27 combines with J gene TRBJ1-1, with D unclear. V was pared by 0 bases and J by 0 bases, with 8 bases between. The CDR3 length is 15 residues. CDR1 MNHEY and CDR2 SMNVEV come from the germline V gene (reference sequence). CDR3 protein: CASSLSGVMNTEAFF. The CDR3 coding sequence is TGTGCCAGCAGTTTATCCGGGGTAATGAACACTGAAGCTTTCTTT.

V is TRBV10-3 and J is TRBJ2-2; TRBD2 aligns across 7 bases. The CDR3 covers 11 residues. In germline, CDR1 is ENHRY, CDR2 SYGVKD. Here the CDR3 DNA reads TGTGCATCACGGGGGGACGGGGAGCTGTTTTTT. Protein sequence: CASRGDGELFF.

The chain carries TRBV4-3 and TRBJ2-1; tentatively, D is TRBD2 (5 bases). Between the trimmed V and J ends, which lost 4 bases and 5 bases, there was a span of 24 bases. The CDR3 has 18 residues. The germline CDR1 and CDR2 sequences are LGHNA and YSLEER. The CDR3, as DNA: TGCGCCAGCAGCCTGTTCCGGGCGGGTTTACGAGACAACAATGAGCAGTTCTTC. Its protein is CASSLFRAGLRDNNEQFF.

The rearrangement links TRBV7-2 to TRBJ1-6, with TRBD1 identical over 7 bases. The CDR3 has 16 residues. V lost 3 bases to trimming and J lost 7 bases; unmatched junction nucleotides: 9. Germline loops: CDR1 SGHTA, CDR2 FQGNSA. The CDR3 nucleotides are TGTGCCAGCAGCTTCGGATCCAGACAGGGCAATTCACCCCTCCACTTT. This sequence encodes CASSFGSRQGNSPLHF.

The chain joins TRBV5-1 to TRBJ1-5; 8 nucleotides agree with TRBD1. CDR1 is SGHRS and CDR2 is YFSETQ in the germline V gene. The junction had 6 bases not matched to a gene; V was cut back by 0 bases and J by 7 bases. The CDR3 runs 15 residues. CDR3 nucleotides: TGCGCCAGCAGCTTGGACCAGGGGGCCGGGCAGCCCCAGCATTTT. Translating gives CASSLDQGAGQPQHF.

The chain links TRBV7-3 to TRBJ2-1; no definite D call. The CDR3 has 12 residues. Trimming stripped 2 bases from V and 5 bases from J, with 4 bases between. Germline CDR1 SGHTA, CDR2 FQGTGA. CDR3 DNA sequence: TGTGCCAGCAGCTTAGACAACAATGAGCAGTTCTTC. This encodes CASSLDNNEQFF.

J is TRBJ1-4 and V is TRBV10-3; D gene ambiguous. Germline V CDR1 and CDR2: ENHRY, SYGVKD. This CDR3 contains 15 residues. Deletions cut 0 bases from V and 4 bases from J, with 9 bases between. CDR3 coding DNA: TGTGCCATCAGTGAGTCAAGAGGAATTAATGAAAAACTGTTTTTT. Amino acids: CAISESRGINEKLFF.

The chain joins TRBV21-1 to TRBJ2-7; TRBD1, the table's D call, was not compared with the DNA. TRBV21-1 is a documented pseudogene. The CDR3 has 15 residues. CDR3 nucleotides: TGTGCCAGCAGGGTTGACAGGGGATACCCCTACGAGCAGTACTTC. It encodes CASRVDRGYPYEQYF.

In the case of this clone: Other nucleotide sequences from this sample produce the same CDR3. The rearrangement links TRBV7-3 to TRBJ1-1; 8 bases map to TRBD1. The V gene's germline CDR1 is SGHTA and CDR2 FQGTGA. The CDR3 totals 14 residues. Trimming took 5 bases from V and 2 from J; bases not matched to a gene: 4. This chain's CDR3 is CASSAGQANTEAFF. DNA for the CDR3: TGTGCCAGCAGCGCGGGACAGGCAAACACTGAAGCTTTCTTT.

V and J are TRBV21-1 and TRBJ1-2. TRBV21-1 is tagged as a pseudogene. The CDR3 is 12 amino acids. The CDR3 nucleotides are TGTGCCAGCAGCCCTAGGAACTATGGCTACACCTTC. It specifies CASSPRNYGYTF.

This clone appeared a single time. This chain links TRBV5-1 with TRBJ1-5, with 9 bases fitting TRBD1. The CDR3 is 14 amino acids. With V trimmed by 4 bases and J by 7 bases, 6 bases remained unmatched. Per the germline V gene, CDR1 is SGHRS and CDR2 is YFSETQ. CDR3 sequence (DNA): TGCGCCAGCAGCACGAGACAGGGGGAACAGCCCCAGCATTTT. Translating gives CASSTRQGEQPQHF.

The genes are TRBV29-1 and TRBJ1-1, with a possible D match to TRBD1 (5 bases). This CDR3 has 13 amino acids. CDR1 is SQVTM, CDR2 ANQGSEA, per germline. Trimming removed 8 bases from V and 1 base from J, with 14 bases in between. The CDR3 DNA follows: TGCAGCCTATTGACAGATACGAACACTGAAGCTTTCTTT. Its translation is CSLLTDTNTEAFF.

The chain combines TRBV15 with TRBJ1-2; no reliable D call. This CDR3 spans 13 amino acids. The germline V and J ends were trimmed by 0 bases and 8 bases, with 10 bases remaining between them. Germline CDR1 and CDR2: LNHNV and YYDKDF (reference sequence). The chain's CDR3 is CATSRDEAGGYTF. CDR3 bases: TGTGCCACCAGCAGAGATGAGGCGGGAGGCTACACCTTC.

The V call is TRBV7-2, the J call TRBJ1-4, with a weak D call TRBD1 (5 bases). The germline gives CDR1 SGHTA, CDR2 FQGNSA. Trimming took off 5 bases at V and 5 bases at J, with 18 bases between the two ends. This CDR3 is 16 amino acids long. The CDR3 loop reads CASSPARGAGNEKLFF. The DNA of the CDR3 is TGTGCCAGCAGCCCCGCCCGGGGCGCGGGGAATGAAAAACTGTTTTTT.

The V call is TRBV6-4, the J call TRBJ1-4, with TRBD1 identical over 9 bases. The CDR3 is 13 amino acids. CDR1 and CDR2 (germline): MRHNA, SNTAGT. V gave up 5 bases and J gave up 7 bases; unmatched junction bases: 2. The CDR3 nucleotides read TGTGCCAGCAGTCCGGACAGGGGTGAAAAACTGTTTTTT. Amino acid sequence: CASSPDRGEKLFF.